This T cell receptor beta chain was documented in a study of cytomegalovirus exposure and HLA in healthy donors. For the study at large: Out of 398 genotyped donors, roughly 83% belonged to the Caucasian-associated ancestry cluster.

This clone has a handful of counts. No antigen is known for it. The study, taken as a whole, reports: A few V segments could not be told apart, such as TRBV6-2 and TRBV6-3, and were left out. Presence/absence analyses rested on an assumption that sequencing depth was roughly uniform across donors. It was confirmed in vitro that three of the CMV-associated chains were specific for CMV antigens.

The PCR made use of 60 Vbeta and 13 Jbeta primers. Produced via immunoSEQ multiplex PCR; TCRdb's table is partial and in-frame only. Of about 170,000 clones in the sample, 85% were seen once. The CDR3 totals 12 residues. The ends were cut back, 8 bases at V and 4 bases at J, with 11 bases in the middle. Germline values: CDR1 MNHNS, CDR2 SASEGT. The chain is built from TRBV6-1 and TRBJ1-2, with D possibly matching TRBD1 (6 bases). The sequenced sample was PBMCs. This receptor was taken from a boy aged 2 to 10 in good health and CMV-seronegative. For the CDR3, the DNA is TGTGCCAGCGGTGGGACAACCTATGGCTACACCTTC. Translated, it gives CASGGTTYGYTF.